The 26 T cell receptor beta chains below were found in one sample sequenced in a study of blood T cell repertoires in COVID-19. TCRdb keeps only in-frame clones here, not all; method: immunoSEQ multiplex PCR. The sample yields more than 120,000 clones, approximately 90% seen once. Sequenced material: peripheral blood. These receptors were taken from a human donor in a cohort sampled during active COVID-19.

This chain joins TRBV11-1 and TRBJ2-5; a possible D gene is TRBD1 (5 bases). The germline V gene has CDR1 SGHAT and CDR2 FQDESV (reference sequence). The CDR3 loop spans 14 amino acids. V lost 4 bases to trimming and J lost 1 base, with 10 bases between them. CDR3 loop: CASSSRALQETQYF. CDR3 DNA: TGTGCCAGCAGCTCCAGGGCCCTCCAAGAGACCCAGTACTTC.

In nucleotides, the CDR3 is TGTGCCAGCAGCGAATGGACAGGGGAAAACATTCAGTACTTC. This gives the protein CASSEWTGENIQYF. The rearrangement uses TRBV7-9 and TRBJ2-4, with 9 nucleotides matching TRBD1. The CDR3 is 14 residues long. From germline, CDR1 is SEHNR and CDR2 FQNEAQ (reference sequence). With V trimmed by 5 bases and J by 5 bases, 4 bases remained unmatched.

In nucleotides, the CDR3 is TGTGCCAGCAGCTTAATCGGAACAGGGGCTGGGAATAATTCACCCCTCCACTTT. Encoded protein: CASSLIGTGAGNNSPLHF. This chain links TRBV7-6 with TRBJ1-6; TRBD1 matches at 7 bases. Germline V gene sequence: CDR1 SGHVS, CDR2 FNYEAQ. This CDR3 has 18 residues. V lost 2 bases and J lost 5; bases outside the gene matches: 12.

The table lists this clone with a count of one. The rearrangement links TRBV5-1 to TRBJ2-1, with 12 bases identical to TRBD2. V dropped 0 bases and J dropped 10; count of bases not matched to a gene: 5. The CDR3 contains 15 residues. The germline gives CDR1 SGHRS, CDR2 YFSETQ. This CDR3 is CASSLESSGGGEQFF. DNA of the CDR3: TGCGCCAGCAGCTTGGAGTCTAGCGGGGGGGGCGAGCAGTTCTTC.

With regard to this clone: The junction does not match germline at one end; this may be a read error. The CDR3, as DNA: TGTGCCAGCATAACCCCGGGACTCTGTTTT. This codes for CASITPGLCF. This chain uses TRBV25-1 with TRBJ1-4; D may be TRBD1 (5 bases). The V gene's germline CDR1 is MGHDK and CDR2 SYGVNS. The CDR3 is made up of 10 amino acids.

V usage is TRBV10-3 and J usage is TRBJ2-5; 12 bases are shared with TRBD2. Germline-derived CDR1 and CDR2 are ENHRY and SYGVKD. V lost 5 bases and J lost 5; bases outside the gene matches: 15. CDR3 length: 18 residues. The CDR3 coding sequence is TGTGCCATCAGTAACCCTGCGTCTAGCGGGGGGGCCGGGGAGACCCAGTACTTC. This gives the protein CAISNPASSGGAGETQYF.

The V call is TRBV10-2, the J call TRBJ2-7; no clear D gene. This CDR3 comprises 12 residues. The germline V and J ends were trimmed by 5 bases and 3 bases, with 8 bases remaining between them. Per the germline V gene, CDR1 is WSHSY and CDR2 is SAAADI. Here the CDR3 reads CASSPRGYEQYF. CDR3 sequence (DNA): TGCGCCAGCAGTCCAAGAGGCTACGAGCAGTACTTC.

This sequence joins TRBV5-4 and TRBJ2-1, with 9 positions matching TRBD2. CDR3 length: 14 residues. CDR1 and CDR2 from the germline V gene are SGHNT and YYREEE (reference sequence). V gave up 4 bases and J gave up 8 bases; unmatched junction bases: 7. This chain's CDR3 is CASSGAGGLDEQFF. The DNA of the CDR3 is TGTGCCAGCAGCGGGGCGGGGGGGCTCGATGAGCAGTTCTTC.

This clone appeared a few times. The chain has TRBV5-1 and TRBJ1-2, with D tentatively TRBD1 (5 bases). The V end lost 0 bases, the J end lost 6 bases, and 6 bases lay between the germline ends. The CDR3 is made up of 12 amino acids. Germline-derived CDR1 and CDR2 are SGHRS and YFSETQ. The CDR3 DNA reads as TGCGCCAGCAGCTTGGTAGGGGATGGCTACACCTTC. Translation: CASSLVGDGYTF.

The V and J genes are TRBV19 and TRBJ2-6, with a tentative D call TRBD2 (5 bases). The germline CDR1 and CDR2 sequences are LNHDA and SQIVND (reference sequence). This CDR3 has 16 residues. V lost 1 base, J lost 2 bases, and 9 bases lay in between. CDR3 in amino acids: CASSIAAGAGANVLTF. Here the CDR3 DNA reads TGTGCCAGTAGTATAGCCGCGGGTGCTGGGGCCAACGTCCTGACTTTC.

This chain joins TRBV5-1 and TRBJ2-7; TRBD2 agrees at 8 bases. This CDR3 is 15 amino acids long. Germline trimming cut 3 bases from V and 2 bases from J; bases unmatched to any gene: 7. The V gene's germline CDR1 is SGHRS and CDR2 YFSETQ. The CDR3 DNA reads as TGCGCCAGCAGCTATACTAGCGGTACCACCTACGAGCAGTACTTC. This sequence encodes CASSYTSGTTYEQYF.

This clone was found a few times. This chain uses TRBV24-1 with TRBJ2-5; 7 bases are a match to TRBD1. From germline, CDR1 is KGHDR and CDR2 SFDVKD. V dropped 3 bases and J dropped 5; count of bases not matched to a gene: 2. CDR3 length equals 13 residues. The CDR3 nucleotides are TGTGCCACCAGTGATCTGGGACAGGAGACCCAGTACTTC. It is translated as CATSDLGQETQYF.

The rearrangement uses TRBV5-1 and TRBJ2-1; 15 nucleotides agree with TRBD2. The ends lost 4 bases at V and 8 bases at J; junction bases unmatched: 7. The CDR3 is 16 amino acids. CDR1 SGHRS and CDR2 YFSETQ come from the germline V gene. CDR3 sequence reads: CASSPGLAGGTHEQFF. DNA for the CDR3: TGCGCCAGCAGCCCCGGACTAGCGGGGGGGACCCATGAGCAGTTCTTC.

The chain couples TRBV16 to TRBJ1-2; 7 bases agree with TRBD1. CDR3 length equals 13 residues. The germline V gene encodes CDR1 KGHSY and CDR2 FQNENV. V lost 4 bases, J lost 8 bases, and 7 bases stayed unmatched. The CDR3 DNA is TGTGCCAGCAGCCCCCAGGGGGAAGGAGGCTACACCTTC. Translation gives CASSPQGEGGYTF. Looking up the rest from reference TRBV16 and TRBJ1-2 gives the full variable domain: GEEVAQTPKHLVRGEGQKAKLYCAPIKGHSYVFWYQQVLKNEFKFLISFQNENVFDETGMPKERFSAKCLPNSPCSLEIQATKLEDSAVYFCASSPQGEGGYTFGSGTRLTVV.

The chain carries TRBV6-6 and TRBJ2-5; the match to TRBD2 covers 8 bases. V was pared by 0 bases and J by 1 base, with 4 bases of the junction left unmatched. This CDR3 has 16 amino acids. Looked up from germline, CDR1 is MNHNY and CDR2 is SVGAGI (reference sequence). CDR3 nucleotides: TGTGCCAGCAGTTACTCGGGTAGCGGGGTCCAAGAGACCCAGTACTTC. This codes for CASSYSGSGVQETQYF.

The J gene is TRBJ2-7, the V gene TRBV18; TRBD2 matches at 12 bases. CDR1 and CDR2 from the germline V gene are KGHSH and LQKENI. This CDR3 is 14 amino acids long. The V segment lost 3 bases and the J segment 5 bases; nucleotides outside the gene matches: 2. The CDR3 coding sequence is TGTGCCAGCTCACCTGGACTAGCGGGGAACGAGCAGTACTTC. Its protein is CASSPGLAGNEQYF.

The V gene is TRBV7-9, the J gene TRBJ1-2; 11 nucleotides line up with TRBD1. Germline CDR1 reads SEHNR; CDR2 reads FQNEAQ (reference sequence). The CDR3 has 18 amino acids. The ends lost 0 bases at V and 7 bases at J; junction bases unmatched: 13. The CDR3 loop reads CASSLALRQWTGGLGYTF. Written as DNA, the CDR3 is TGTGCCAGCAGCTTAGCGCTAAGACAGTGGACAGGGGGCCTTGGCTACACCTTC.

The CDR3 sequence is CASSLWTGGGGEQFF. In DNA form, the CDR3 reads TGTGCCAGCAGCTTATGGACCGGGGGCGGGGGTGAGCAGTTCTTC. The V call is TRBV7-9, the J call TRBJ2-1, with a weak D call TRBD2 (7 bases). The CDR3 is 15 amino acids. Germline CDR1 SEHNR, CDR2 FQNEAQ (reference sequence). The germline V and J ends were trimmed by 2 bases and 9 bases, with 17 bases remaining between them. Full variable domain (missing parts from reference TRBV7-9 and TRBJ2-1): DTGVSQNPRHKITKRGQNVTFRCDPISEHNRLYWYRQTLGQGPEFLTYFQNEAQLEKSRLLSDRFSAERPKGSFSTLEIQRTEQGDSAMYLCASSLWTGGGGEQFFGPGTRLTVL.

This CDR3 reads CASSLELSSYNSPLHF. CDR3 sequence (DNA): TGTGCCAGCAGCTTGGAACTGAGCTCCTATAATTCACCCCTCCACTTT. The V call is TRBV5-4, the J call TRBJ1-6; the D is unclear. There are 16 residues in the CDR3. Trimming stripped 0 bases from V and 0 bases from J, with 7 bases between. Germline CDR1 is SGHNT and CDR2 is YYREEE (reference sequence).

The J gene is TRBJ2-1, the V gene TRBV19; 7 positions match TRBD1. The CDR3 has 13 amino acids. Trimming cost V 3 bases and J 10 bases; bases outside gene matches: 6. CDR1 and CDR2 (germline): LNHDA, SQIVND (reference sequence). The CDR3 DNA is TGTGCCAGTAGTATGCTGACAGGGATCGAGCAGTTCTTC. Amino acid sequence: CASSMLTGIEQFF.

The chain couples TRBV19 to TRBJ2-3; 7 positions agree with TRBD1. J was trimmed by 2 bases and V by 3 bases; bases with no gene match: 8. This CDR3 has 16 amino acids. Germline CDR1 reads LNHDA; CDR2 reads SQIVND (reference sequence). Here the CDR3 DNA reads TGTGCCAGTAGTATCCGGACAGGCGAGATCACAGATACGCAGTATTTT. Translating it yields CASSIRTGEITDTQYF.

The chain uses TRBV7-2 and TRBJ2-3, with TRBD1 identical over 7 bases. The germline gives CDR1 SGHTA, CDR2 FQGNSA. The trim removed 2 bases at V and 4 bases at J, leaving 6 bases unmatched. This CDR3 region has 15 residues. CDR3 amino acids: CASSLRGRVADTQYF. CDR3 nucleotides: TGTGCCAGCAGCTTAAGGGGGCGCGTCGCAGATACGCAGTATTTT.

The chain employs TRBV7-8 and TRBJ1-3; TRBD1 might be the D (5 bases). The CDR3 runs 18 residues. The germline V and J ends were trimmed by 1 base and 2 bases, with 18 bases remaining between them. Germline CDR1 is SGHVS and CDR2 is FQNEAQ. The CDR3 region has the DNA TGTGCCAGCAGCTTAGGTGCACGGGGGGTGGGAACTGGAAACACCATATATTTT. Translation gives CASSLGARGVGTGNTIYF. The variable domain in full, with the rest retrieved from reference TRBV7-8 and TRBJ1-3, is GAGVSQSPRYKVAKRGQDVALRCDPISGHVSLFWYQQALGQGPEFLTYFQNEAQLDKSGLPSDRFFAERPEGSVSTLKIQRTQQEDSAVYLCASSLGARGVGTGNTIYFGEGSWLTVV.

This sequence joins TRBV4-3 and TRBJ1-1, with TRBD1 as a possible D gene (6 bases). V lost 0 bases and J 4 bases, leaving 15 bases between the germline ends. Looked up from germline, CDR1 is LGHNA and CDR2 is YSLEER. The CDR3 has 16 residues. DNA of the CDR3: TGCGCCAGCAGCCAAGATCCGGCAGGGGTGGGCACTGAAGCTTTCTTT. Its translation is CASSQDPAGVGTEAFF.

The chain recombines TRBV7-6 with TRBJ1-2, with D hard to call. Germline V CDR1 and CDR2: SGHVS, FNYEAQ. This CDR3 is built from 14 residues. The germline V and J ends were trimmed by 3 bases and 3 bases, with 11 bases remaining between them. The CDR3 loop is CASSFRVGDYGYTF. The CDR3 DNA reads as TGTGCCAGCAGCTTCCGGGTCGGGGACTATGGCTACACCTTC.

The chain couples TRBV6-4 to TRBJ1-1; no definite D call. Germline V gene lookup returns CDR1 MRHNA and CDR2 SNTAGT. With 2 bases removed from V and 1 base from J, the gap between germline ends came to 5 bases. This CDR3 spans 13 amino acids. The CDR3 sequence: CASSDTQNTEAFF. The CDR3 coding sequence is TGTGCCAGCAGTGACACACAGAACACTGAAGCTTTCTTT.